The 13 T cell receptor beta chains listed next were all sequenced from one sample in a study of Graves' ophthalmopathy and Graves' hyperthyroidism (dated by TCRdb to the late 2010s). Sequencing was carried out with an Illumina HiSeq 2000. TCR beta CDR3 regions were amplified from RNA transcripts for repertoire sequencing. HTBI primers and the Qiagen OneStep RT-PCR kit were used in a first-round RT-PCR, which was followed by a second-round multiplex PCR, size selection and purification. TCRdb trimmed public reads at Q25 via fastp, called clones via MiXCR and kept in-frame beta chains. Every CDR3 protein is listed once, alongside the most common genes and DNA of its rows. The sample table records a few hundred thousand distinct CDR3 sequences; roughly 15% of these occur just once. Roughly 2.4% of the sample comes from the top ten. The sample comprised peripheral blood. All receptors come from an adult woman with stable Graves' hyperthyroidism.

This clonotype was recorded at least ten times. Written as DNA, the CDR3 is TGTGCCAGCAGCCAAGATCGGGCGGATCCGCGGATACAAGAGACCCAGTACTTC. Protein: CASSQDRADPRIQETQYF. V gene TRBV3-1 combines with J gene TRBJ2-5, with D unclear. Germline V lookup: CDR1 LGHDT, CDR2 YNNKEL (reference sequence). Trimming cost V 0 bases and J 2 bases, with 19 bases left between them. This CDR3 region has 18 residues.

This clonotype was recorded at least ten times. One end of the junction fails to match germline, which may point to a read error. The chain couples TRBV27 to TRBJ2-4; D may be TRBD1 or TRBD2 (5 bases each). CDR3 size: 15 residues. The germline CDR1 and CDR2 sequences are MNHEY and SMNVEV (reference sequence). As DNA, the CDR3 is TGTGCCAGCAGCCTTATTGGGGCAATTAGCGACATTAAGTACTTC. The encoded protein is CASSLIGAISDIKYF.

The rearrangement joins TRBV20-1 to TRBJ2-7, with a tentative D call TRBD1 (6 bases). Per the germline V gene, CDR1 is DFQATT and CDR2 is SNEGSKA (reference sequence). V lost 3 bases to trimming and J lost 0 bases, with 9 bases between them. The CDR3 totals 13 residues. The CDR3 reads CSARTGDSYEQYF. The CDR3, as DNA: TGCAGTGCTAGGACAGGAGACTCCTACGAGCAGTACTTC.

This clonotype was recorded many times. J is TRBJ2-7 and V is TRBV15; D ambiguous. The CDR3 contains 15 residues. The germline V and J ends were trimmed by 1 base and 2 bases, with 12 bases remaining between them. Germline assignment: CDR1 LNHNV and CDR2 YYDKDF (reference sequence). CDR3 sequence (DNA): TGTGCCACCAGCAGAGCCCACGACGGTACCTACGAGCAGTACTTC. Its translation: CATSRAHDGTYEQYF.

Written as DNA, the CDR3 is TGTGCCAGCACCCCAACCCAGCGAGAGACCCAGTACTTC. This encodes CASTPTQRETQYF. J is TRBJ2-5 and V is TRBV6-1; D gene ambiguous. Trimming took 7 bases from V and 4 from J, leaving 13 bases between them. Germline-derived CDR1 and CDR2 are MNHNS and SASEGT. The CDR3 length is 13 residues.

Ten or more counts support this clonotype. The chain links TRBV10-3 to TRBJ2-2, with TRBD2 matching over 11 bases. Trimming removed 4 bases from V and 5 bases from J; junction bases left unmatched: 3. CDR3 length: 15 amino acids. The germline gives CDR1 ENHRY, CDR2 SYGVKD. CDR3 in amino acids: CAISVTSGATGELFF. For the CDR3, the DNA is TGTGCCATCAGTGTGACTAGCGGGGCAACCGGGGAGCTGTTTTTT.

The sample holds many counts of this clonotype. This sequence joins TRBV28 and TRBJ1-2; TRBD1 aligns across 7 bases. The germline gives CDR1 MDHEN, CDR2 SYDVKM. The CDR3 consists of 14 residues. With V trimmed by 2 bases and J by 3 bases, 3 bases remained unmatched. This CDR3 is CASSLKTGHYGYTF. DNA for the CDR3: TGTGCCAGCAGTTTAAAGACAGGGCACTATGGCTACACCTTC.

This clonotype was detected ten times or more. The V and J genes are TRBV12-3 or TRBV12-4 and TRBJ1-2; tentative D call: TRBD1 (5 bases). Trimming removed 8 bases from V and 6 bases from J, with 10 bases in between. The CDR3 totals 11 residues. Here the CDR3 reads CASEGGDGYTF. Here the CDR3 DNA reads TGTGCCAGCGAGGGAGGGGATGGCTACACCTTC.

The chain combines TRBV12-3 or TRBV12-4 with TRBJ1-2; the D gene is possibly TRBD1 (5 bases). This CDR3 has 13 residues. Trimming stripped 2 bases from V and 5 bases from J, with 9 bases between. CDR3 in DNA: TGTGCCAGCAGTTTAATGGGGCGATATGGCTACACCTTC. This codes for CASSLMGRYGYTF.

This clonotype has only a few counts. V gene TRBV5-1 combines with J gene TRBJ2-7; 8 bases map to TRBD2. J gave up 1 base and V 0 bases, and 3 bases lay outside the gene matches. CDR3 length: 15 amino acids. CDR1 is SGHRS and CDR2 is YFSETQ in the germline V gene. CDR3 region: CASSLGTSRSYEQYF. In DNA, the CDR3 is TGCGCCAGCAGCTTGGGGACTAGCAGGTCCTACGAGCAGTACTTC.

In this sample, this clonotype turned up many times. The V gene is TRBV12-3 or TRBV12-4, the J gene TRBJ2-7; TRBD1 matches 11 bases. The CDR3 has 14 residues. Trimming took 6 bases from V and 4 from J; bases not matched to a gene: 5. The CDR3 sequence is CASSPGQGAYEQYF. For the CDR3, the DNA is TGTGCCAGCAGCCCAGGACAGGGGGCTTACGAGCAGTACTTC.

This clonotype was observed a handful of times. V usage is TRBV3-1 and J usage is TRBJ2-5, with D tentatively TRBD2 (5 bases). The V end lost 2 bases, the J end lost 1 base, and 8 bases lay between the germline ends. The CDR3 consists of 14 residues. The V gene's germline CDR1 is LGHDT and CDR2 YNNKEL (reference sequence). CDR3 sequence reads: CASSQLSGQETQYF. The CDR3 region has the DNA TGTGCCAGCAGCCAACTGAGCGGCCAAGAGACCCAGTACTTC.

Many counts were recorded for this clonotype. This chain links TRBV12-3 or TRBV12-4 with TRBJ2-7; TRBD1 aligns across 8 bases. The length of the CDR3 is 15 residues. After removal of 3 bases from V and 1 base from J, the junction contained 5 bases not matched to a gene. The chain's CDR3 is CASSFTGGPSYEQYF. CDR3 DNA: TGTGCCAGCAGTTTTACAGGGGGGCCTTCCTACGAGCAGTACTTC.